Included here is one TCR beta chain sequence, with context. Its antigen is currently unknown. Measured with immunoSEQ multiplex PCR; TCRdb has only the in-frame clones, and not every one. This repertoire shows about 45,000 clones, less than 85% found once; its top ten account for around 7.7%. This CDR3 comprises 14 residues. The V segment lost 2 bases and the J segment 11 bases; nucleotides outside the gene matches: 8. The germline gives CDR1 MNHEY, CDR2 SVGAGI. The sample comes from a study of radiotherapy plus CTLA-4 blockade in lung cancer. Study-wide results and caveats: Peripheral blood showed expansion of tumor-derived TCR clones after radiotherapy and ipilimumab.

The chain employs TRBV6-5 and TRBJ1-5; 8 bases align to TRBD1. The specimen was peripheral blood, collected from a patient treated with radiotherapy plus ipilimumab. This clonotype was obtained from a human donor with non-small cell lung cancer who had stable disease on radiotherapy plus ipilimumab. The CDR3 nucleotides read TGTGCCAGCAGTTACGACCCTACAGGGGGAGCCCAGCATTTT. Translating it yields CASSYDPTGGAQHF.